This is a list of T cell receptor beta chains from one sample in a study of blood T cell repertoires in COVID-19. Assay used: immunoSEQ multiplex PCR; TCRdb lists only in-frame clones, some missing. The profile shows more than 200,000 clones, about nine tenths of them singletons. The sequenced sample was PBMCs or T cells enriched from blood (not recorded which). The receptors originated from a woman aged 25 to 39 with acute COVID-19. The CDR3 runs from the conserved cysteine through the conserved F or W. The D gene is left open where the match is weak. Some rows mark clone size as missing; the rest say once, few, many or name a class of expanded clone.

V: TRBV29-1
J: TRBJ2-2
D: .
size: .
CDR3: CSVVKPGRANTGELFF
DNA: TGCAGCGTCGTCAAGCCCGGGCGGGCGAACACCGGGGAGCTGTTTTTT

V: TRBV7-9
J: TRBJ1-1
D: TRBD1
size: .
CDR3: CASSEDPDRAVWDTEAFF
DNA: TGTGCCAGCAGCGAAGACCCGGACAGGGCCGTTTGGGACACTGAAGCTTTCTTT

V: TRBV5-1
J: TRBJ2-1
D: .
size: .
CDR3: CASSLIAPDNEQFF
DNA: TGCGCCAGCAGCTTGATAGCGCCCGACAATGAGCAGTTCTTC

V: TRBV30
J: TRBJ1-2
D: TRBD1
size: .
CDR3: CAWSVLPSGTDGYTF
DNA: TGTGCCTGGAGTGTACTGCCTTCAGGGACAGATGGCTACACCTTC

V: TRBV3-1/TRBV3-2
J: TRBJ2-7
D: .
size: .
CDR3: CASSPRTDSYEQYF
DNA: TGTGCCAGCAGCCCTAGGACAGACTCCTACGAGCAGTACTTC

V: TRBV18
J: TRBJ2-1
D: TRBD2
size: .
CDR3: CASSPPGRDEQFF
DNA: TGTGCCAGCTCACCACCGGGGAGGGATGAGCAGTTCTTC

V: TRBV7-9
J: TRBJ2-7
D: .
size: few
CDR3: CASSFYRDNSNEQYF
DNA: TGTGCCAGCAGCTTTTACAGGGACAACTCTAACGAGCAGTACTTC

V: TRBV2
J: TRBJ2-7
D: .
size: .
CDR3: CASRELPSYEQYF
DNA: TGTGCCAGCAGAGAACTTCCCTCCTACGAGCAGTACTTC

V: TRBV18
J: TRBJ2-7
D: TRBD2
size: .
CDR3: CASSPLGTSGADSYEQYF
DNA: TGTGCCAGCTCACCACTCGGGACTAGCGGGGCCGATAGTTACGAGCAGTACTTC

V: TRBV5-6
J: TRBJ2-7
D: .
size: .
CDR3: CASSLGGGFTYEQYF
DNA: TGTGCCAGCAGCTTGGGAGGGGGATTCACCTACGAGCAGTACTTC

V: TRBV20-1
J: TRBJ2-2
D: .
size: .
CDR3: CSAKNTGELFF
DNA: TGCAGTGCCAAAAACACCGGGGAGCTGTTTTTT

V: TRBV23-1
J: TRBJ1-5
D: .
size: .
CDR3: CASSRAGGTLGPQHF
DNA: TGCGCCAGCAGTCGAGCGGGGGGGACCCTAGGGCCCCAGCATTTT

V: TRBV12-3/TRBV12-4
J: TRBJ2-5
D: .
size: .
CDR3: CASSFAEETQYF
DNA: TGTGCCAGCAGTTTTGCAGAAGAGACCCAGTACTTC

V: TRBV7-8
J: TRBJ2-3
D: .
size: .
CDR3: CASSLGAGGRTDTQYF
DNA: TGTGCCAGCAGCTTAGGGGCCGGGGGTCGAACAGATACGCAGTATTTT

V: TRBV15
J: TRBJ2-5
D: .
size: .
CDR3: CATSSPVASATKYQETQYF
DNA: TGTGCCACCAGCAGTCCTGTGGCTAGCGCTACGAAGTACCAAGAGACCCAGTACTTC

V: TRBV28
J: TRBJ1-2
D: .
size: .
CDR3: CASSPKPFLTVNYGYTF
DNA: TGTGCCAGCAGCCCAAAACCCTTCCTGACAGTTAACTATGGCTACACCTTC

V: TRBV6-5
J: TRBJ2-4
D: .
size: .
CDR3: CASSHSDIQYF
DNA: TGTGCCAGCAGCCATTCGGACATTCAGTACTTC

V: TRBV28
J: TRBJ1-4
D: .
size: once
CDR3: CASRGAGSNEKLFF
DNA: TGTGCCAGCAGGGGGGCAGGTTCAAATGAAAAACTGTTTTTT

V: TRBV4-1
J: TRBJ1-2
D: .
size: few
CDR3: CASSQDRFGYGYTF
DNA: TGCGCCAGCAGCCAAGACAGGTTTGGCTATGGCTACACCTTC

V: TRBV28
J: TRBJ2-7
D: TRBD2
size: .
CDR3: CASRPSGGTYEQYF
DNA: TGTGCCAGCAGACCTAGCGGGGGGACCTACGAGCAGTACTTC

V: TRBV24-1
J: TRBJ1-1
D: .
size: .
CDR3: CATSDPRGVAFF
DNA: TGTGCCACCAGTGACCCTCGGGGGGTCGCTTTCTTT

V: TRBV5-5
J: TRBJ1-2
D: .
size: .
CDR3: CASSLGSEEGYTF
DNA: TGTGCCAGCAGCTTGGGTTCAGAAGAAGGCTACACCTTC

V: TRBV18
J: TRBJ1-2
D: TRBD1
size: .
CDR3: CASSPNDRAGYGYTF
DNA: TGTGCCAGCTCACCGAACGACAGGGCAGGCTATGGCTACACCTTC

V: TRBV28
J: TRBJ1-2
D: .
size: .
CDR3: CASSLIAREVGYTF
DNA: TGTGCCAGCAGTTTAATTGCCAGGGAGGTTGGCTACACCTTC

V: TRBV28
J: TRBJ2-3
D: .
size: .
CDR3: CASMGRGTDTQYF
DNA: TGTGCCAGCATGGGCAGGGGCACAGATACGCAGTATTTT

V: TRBV4-3
J: TRBJ2-2
D: TRBD1
size: few
CDR3: CASSQDGNRGMNTGELFF
DNA: TGCGCCAGCAGCCAAGACGGTAACAGGGGGATGAACACCGGGGAGCTGTTTTTT

V: TRBV7-8
J: TRBJ2-1
D: .
size: .
CDR3: CASSSDSYSSYNEQFF
DNA: TGTGCCAGCAGCTCAGACAGCTACAGCTCCTACAATGAGCAGTTCTTC

V: TRBV5-4
J: TRBJ1-6
D: .
size: .
CDR3: CASSPAGGGTYNSPLHF
DNA: TGTGCCAGCAGCCCCGCCGGTGGGGGGACCTATAATTCACCCCTCCACTTT

V: TRBV7-2
J: TRBJ2-1
D: TRBD2
size: few
CDR3: CAGAAGGFSEQFF
DNA: TGTGCCGGGGCAGCGGGAGGGTTTTCTGAGCAGTTCTTC

V: TRBV27
J: TRBJ1-5
D: .
size: .
CDR3: CASSSGFVDQPQHF
DNA: TGTGCCAGCAGTTCGGGGTTCGTGGATCAGCCCCAGCATTTT

V: TRBV18
J: TRBJ2-6
D: TRBD1
size: .
CDR3: CASSDRAGANVLTF
DNA: TGTGCCAGCTCCGACAGGGCTGGGGCCAACGTCCTGACTTTC

V: TRBV6-2/TRBV6-3
J: TRBJ2-1
D: TRBD2
size: .
CDR3: CASSLGEGTQRGQFF
DNA: TGTGCCAGCAGCCTTGGAGAGGGTACACAGCGGGGGCAGTTCTTC

V: TRBV4-1
J: TRBJ2-1
D: .
size: .
CDR3: CASSQRGSYNEQFF
DNA: TGCGCCAGCAGCCAGCGGGGCTCCTACAATGAGCAGTTCTTC

V: TRBV19
J: TRBJ2-7
D: .
size: .
CDR3: CARRSKGFSYEQYF
DNA: TGTGCCAGACGGAGCAAGGGGTTCTCCTACGAGCAGTACTTC

V: TRBV5-4
J: TRBJ2-3
D: .
size: .
CDR3: CASSLSGSTDTQYF
DNA: TGTGCCAGCAGCTTGAGCGGAAGCACAGATACGCAGTATTTT

V: TRBV5-1
J: TRBJ1-2
D: TRBD1
size: .
CDR3: CASSMGTGNYGYTF
DNA: TGCGCCAGCAGCATGGGGACAGGGAACTATGGCTACACCTTC

V: TRBV19
J: TRBJ1-5
D: .
size: many
CDR3: CASSAGVRQPQHF
DNA: TGTGCCAGTAGTGCAGGGGTGCGTCAGCCCCAGCATTTT

V: TRBV29-1
J: TRBJ2-3
D: TRBD2
size: .
CDR3: CSVIKTSGEVEGTDTQYF
DNA: TGCAGCGTAATAAAGACCAGCGGGGAGGTGGAAGGCACAGATACGCAGTATTTT

V: TRBV27
J: TRBJ1-2
D: .
size: .
CDR3: CASSPLGGANYGYTF
DNA: TGTGCCAGCAGTCCCCTCGGGGGGGCTAACTATGGCTACACCTTC

V: TRBV6-2/TRBV6-3
J: TRBJ2-7
D: .
size: .
CDR3: CASSYSLSSTYEQYF
DNA: TGTGCCAGCAGTTACTCGCTGTCTAGCACCTACGAGCAGTACTTC

V: TRBV6-5
J: TRBJ2-5
D: .
size: .
CDR3: CASSPDLQGQETQYF
DNA: TGTGCCAGCAGTCCAGACCTCCAGGGCCAAGAGACCCAGTACTTC

V: TRBV10-1
J: TRBJ2-7
D: TRBD1
size: .
CDR3: CASSETTGLSEQYF
DNA: TGCGCCAGCAGTGAGACGACAGGGTTGAGCGAGCAGTACTTC

V: TRBV11-2
J: TRBJ2-7
D: TRBD1
size: .
CDR3: CASSVGTAWNEQYF
DNA: TGTGCCAGCAGCGTAGGGACAGCCTGGAACGAGCAGTACTTC

V: TRBV4-3
J: TRBJ1-1
D: .
size: .
CDR3: CASSQDPPGGNTEAFF
DNA: TGCGCCAGCAGCCAAGATCCACCGGGGGGTAACACTGAAGCTTTCTTT

V: TRBV6-2/TRBV6-3
J: TRBJ2-2
D: TRBD1
size: .
CDR3: CASTPTGVPGELFF
DNA: TGTGCCAGCACCCCGACAGGGGTGCCCGGGGAGCTGTTTTTT

V: TRBV10-3
J: TRBJ1-2
D: .
size: .
CDR3: CAISSDGNYGYTF
DNA: TGTGCCATCAGTTCCGACGGGAACTATGGCTACACCTTC

V: TRBV7-8
J: TRBJ2-2
D: .
size: .
CDR3: CASSLVQGNTGELFF
DNA: TGTGCCAGCAGCTTAGTACAGGGGAACACCGGGGAGCTGTTTTTT

V: TRBV6-1
J: TRBJ1-5
D: .
size: once
CDR3: CASSQQGTFLQPQHF
DNA: TGTGCCAGCAGCCAACAGGGTACCTTCCTTCAGCCCCAGCATTTT

V: TRBV19
J: TRBJ1-1
D: TRBD1
size: .
CDR3: CASRTDREASQNTEAFF
DNA: TGTGCCAGTAGGACAGACAGGGAAGCAAGCCAGAACACTGAAGCTTTCTTT

V: TRBV2
J: TRBJ2-1
D: .
size: .
CDR3: CASSTKTGSYNEQFF
DNA: TGTGCCAGCAGCACCAAAACAGGGTCCTACAATGAGCAGTTCTTC

V: TRBV7-2
J: TRBJ1-6
D: TRBD1
size: few
CDR3: CASSPGTGSNSPLHF
DNA: TGTGCCAGCAGCCCGGGGACAGGGTCAAATTCACCCCTCCACTTT

V: TRBV4-1
J: TRBJ1-6
D: TRBD1
size: .
CDR3: CASSRGGQGNSPLHF
DNA: TGCGCCAGCAGCCGGGGGGGACAGGGAAATTCACCCCTCCACTTT

V: TRBV11-2
J: TRBJ1-1
D: .
size: .
CDR3: CASRGGSNTEAFF
DNA: TGTGCCAGCAGAGGAGGGTCGAACACTGAAGCTTTCTTT

V: TRBV7-2
J: TRBJ1-2
D: .
size: once
CDR3: CASSKNGFPGGYTF
DNA: TGTGCCAGCTCGAAGAATGGCTTCCCGGGGGGCTACACCTTC